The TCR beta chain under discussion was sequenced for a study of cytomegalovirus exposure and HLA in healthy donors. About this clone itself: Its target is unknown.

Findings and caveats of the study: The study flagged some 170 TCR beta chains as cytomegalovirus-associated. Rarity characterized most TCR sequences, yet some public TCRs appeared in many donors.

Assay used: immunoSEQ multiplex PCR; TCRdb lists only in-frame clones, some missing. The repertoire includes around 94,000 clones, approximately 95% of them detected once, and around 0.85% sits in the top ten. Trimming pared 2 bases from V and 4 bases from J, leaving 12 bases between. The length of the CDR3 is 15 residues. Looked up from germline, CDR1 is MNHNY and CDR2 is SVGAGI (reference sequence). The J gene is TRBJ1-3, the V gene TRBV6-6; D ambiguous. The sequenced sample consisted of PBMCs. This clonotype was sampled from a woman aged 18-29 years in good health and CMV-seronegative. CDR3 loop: CASSYGSGTGNTIYF. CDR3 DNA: TGTGCCAGCAGTTACGGGTCGGGTACAGGAAACACCATATATTTT.